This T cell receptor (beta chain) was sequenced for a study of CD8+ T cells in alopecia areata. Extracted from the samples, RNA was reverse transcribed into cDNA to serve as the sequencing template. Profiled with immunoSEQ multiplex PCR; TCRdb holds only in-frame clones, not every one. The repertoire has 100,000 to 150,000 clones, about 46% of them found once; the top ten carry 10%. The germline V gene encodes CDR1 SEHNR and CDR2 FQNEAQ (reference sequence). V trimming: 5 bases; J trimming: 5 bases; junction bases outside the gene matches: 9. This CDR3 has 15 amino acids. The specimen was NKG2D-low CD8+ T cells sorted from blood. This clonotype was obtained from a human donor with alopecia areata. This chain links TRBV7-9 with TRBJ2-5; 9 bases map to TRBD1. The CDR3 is CASSTRDRAWETQYF. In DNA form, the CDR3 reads TGTGCCAGCAGCACCCGGGACAGGGCTTGGGAGACCCAGTACTTC.